The clone carrying this T cell receptor beta chain has just a few counts. V shed 5 bases, J shed 4 bases, and the junction held 5 bases outside the gene matches. Germline lookup yields CDR1 MDHEN and CDR2 SYDVKM. This CDR3 is built from 14 residues. Clones were read by immunoSEQ multiplex PCR, and TCRdb kept only the in-frame ones, dropping some. The top ten hold just under 10% of the sample, which has approximately 93,000 clones, approximately 80% seen once. These data come from a study of blood T cell repertoires in COVID-19. This rearrangement joins TRBV28 to TRBJ2-7; 10 bases agree with TRBD1. The source is a woman of 80 years or more with acute or convalescent COVID-19. Source material: peripheral blood. CDR3 sequence: CASSPGQGGYEQYF. CDR3 in DNA: TGTGCCAGCAGTCCCGGACAGGGGGGGTACGAGCAGTACTTC.